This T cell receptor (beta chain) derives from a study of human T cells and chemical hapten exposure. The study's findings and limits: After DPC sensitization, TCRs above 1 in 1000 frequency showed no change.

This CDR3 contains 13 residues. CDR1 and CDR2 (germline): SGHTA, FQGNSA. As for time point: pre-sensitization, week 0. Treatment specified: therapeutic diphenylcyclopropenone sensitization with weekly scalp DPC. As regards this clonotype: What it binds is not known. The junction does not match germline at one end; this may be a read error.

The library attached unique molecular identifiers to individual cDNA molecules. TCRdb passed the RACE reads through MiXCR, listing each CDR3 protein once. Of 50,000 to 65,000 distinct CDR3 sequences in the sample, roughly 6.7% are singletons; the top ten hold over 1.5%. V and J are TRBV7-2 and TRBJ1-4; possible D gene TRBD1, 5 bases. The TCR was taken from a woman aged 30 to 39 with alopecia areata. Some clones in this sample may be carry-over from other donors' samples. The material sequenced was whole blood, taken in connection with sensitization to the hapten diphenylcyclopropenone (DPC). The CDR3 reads CASSLVWGPAVVF. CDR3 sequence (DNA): TGTGCCAGCAGCTTAGTGTGGGGACCAGCCGTGGTTTTT.